The rows below give T cell receptor beta chains drawn from one sample of a study of T cell repertoires in cytomegalovirus infection. The antigens for these receptors are not known. Via MiXCR, TCRdb re-called the reads, giving one row per CDR3 protein. Of about 830,000 distinct CDR3 sequences listed, approximately 30% are singletons. Specimen: cultured CD8+ T cells from PBMCs, collected from culture after CMV antigen stimulation. Every receptor here comes from a human donor in good health (CMV status not recorded). Some clones in this sample may be carry-over from other donors' samples. Both conserved end residues are part of each CDR3. D genes are given only for firm matches. Clone size is stated in some rows and not others, as once, few, many or a class when expanded.

>-|TRBJ2-1|many|TRBV6-4
TGTGCCAGCAGTGACCAGGGTACCTCCTACAATGAGCAGTTCTTC
CASSDQGTSYNEQFF
>-|TRBJ1-2|-|TRBV2
TGTGCCAGCACGGGGTACGGCTACACCTTC
CASTGYGYTF
>-|TRBJ1-1|once|TRBV7-9
TGTGCCAGCAGCTTAGGGTTCCGTGGCGGCACTGAAACTTTCTTT
CASSLGFRGGTETFF
>TRBD1|TRBJ1-4|few|TRBV12-3/TRBV12-4
TGTGCCAGCAGCGCAGCCCCCAGGGGGCATTCTGAAAAACTGTTTTTT
CASSAAPRGHSEKLFF
>TRBD1|TRBJ2-1|-|TRBV4-1
TGCGCCAGCAGCCAGGGACAGGGGGGGAATGAGCAGTTCTTC
CASSQGQGGNEQFF
>-|TRBJ1-4|-|TRBV12-3/TRBV12-4
TGTGCCAGCAGTTCCCCCGCGCAAGAAAAACTGTTTTTT
CASSSPAQEKLFF
>-|TRBJ2-1|many|TRBV7-2
TGTGCCAGCAGCCCTGAGGTTTCCCGAGGACTCATGGGGGCCAATGAGCAGTTCTTC
CASSPEVSRGLMGANEQFF
>-|TRBJ2-2|few|TRBV7-6
TGTGCCAGCAGCTTAGCCGCAGCGGTCCCCACCGGGGAGCTGTTTTTT
CASSLAAAVPTGELFF
>TRBD2|TRBJ2-1|-|TRBV7-8
TGTGCCAGCAGCTCTACGGGGGGATACTCCTACAATGAGCAGTTCTTC
CASSSTGGYSYNEQFF
>-|TRBJ1-5|-|TRBV12-3/TRBV12-4
TGTGCCAGCAGGCACACAAGGGAATCACTTCAGCCCCAGCATTTT
CASRHTRESLQPQHF
>-|TRBJ2-2|few|TRBV15
TGTGCCACCAGCAGAGATCGGGGGTTTTCTAACACCGGGGAGCTGTTTTTT
CATSRDRGFSNTGELFF
>-|TRBJ1-2|-|TRBV15
TGTGCCACCAGCAGAGTGGACGGTGGTGGCTACACCTTC
CATSRVDGGGYTF
>TRBD1|TRBJ2-2|-|TRBV6-5
TGTGCCAGCAGTTCCGGGACAGGGTTTTTCGGGGAGCTGTTTTTT
CASSSGTGFFGELFF
>TRBD1|TRBJ2-6|many|TRBV7-9
TGTGCCAGCAGCCCGGACAGGGCTGGGGCCAACGTCCTGACTTTC
CASSPDRAGANVLTF
>-|TRBJ1-1|-|TRBV7-8
TGTGCCAGCAGGCAGGACGCGGGATGGAACTTT
CASRQDAGWNF
>-|TRBJ1-3|-|TRBV4-1
TGCGCCAGCAGCCAATACGCAGGGGCTGGAAACACCATATATTTT
CASSQYAGAGNTIYF
>TRBD1|TRBJ2-3|few|TRBV4-2
TGTGCCAGCAGCCAAGACGGGCTAGGGGGCGAAGATACGCAGTATTTT
CASSQDGLGGEDTQYF
>TRBD1|TRBJ1-2|-|TRBV19
TGTGCCAGTAGTGCGGGGACAGGTATTCTCTATGGCTACACCTTC
CASSAGTGILYGYTF
>-|TRBJ1-2|-|TRBV6-5
TGTGCCAGCAGTTACTCAGCGGGGAATGGCTACACCTTC
CASSYSAGNGYTF
>-|TRBJ1-2|few|TRBV6-1
TGTGCCAGCAGTGGGGTCAGGACCGTTGTCTTCTATGGCTACACCTTC
CASSGVRTVVFYGYTF
>-|TRBJ2-1|few|TRBV7-9
TGTGCCAGCAGCTTAGGGGGACAAGAATTATACAATGAGCAGTTCTTC
CASSLGGQELYNEQFF
>-|TRBJ2-3|-|TRBV5-4
TGTGCCAGCACCTCTATCGGGACTCCCCCAGATACGCAGTATTTT
CASTSIGTPPDTQYF
>-|TRBJ2-1|few|TRBV7-9
TGTGCCAGCAGCTTAGTAGGGGGGGAGAATGAGCAGTTCTTC
CASSLVGGENEQFF
>TRBD1|TRBJ2-6|many|TRBV7-6
TGTGCCAGCAGCTCGGGACAGGGGAGCGGGGCCAACGTCCTGACTTTC
CASSSGQGSGANVLTF